This is a list of T cell receptor beta chains from one sample in a study of T cell responses to AZD1222 COVID-19 vaccine. TCRdb keeps only in-frame clones here, not all; method: immunoSEQ multiplex PCR. The sample shows over 85,000 clones, less than 90% of them seen only once. Specimen: peripheral blood, collected on day 0 of AZD1222 vaccination. These receptors all come from an adult in good health. Each CDR3 is given with its conserved first and last residue. D genes are given only for firm matches. A row's size may be missing; if present it is once, few, many or a size class.

len	v_gene	j_gene	abundance	d_gene	CDR3nt	CDR3aa
14	TRBV29-1	TRBJ1-2	.	.	TGCAGCGCCGCCCCCCCCATGTCTAACTATGGCTACACCTTC	CSAAPPMSNYGYTF
15	TRBV11-2	TRBJ1-5	.	.	TGTGCCAGCAGCTTAGGGGGACGGGGGCATCAGCCCCAGCATTTT	CASSLGGRGHQPQHF
18	TRBV19	TRBJ1-1	.	TRBD1	TGTGCCAGTATTCTGGCGGCAGGGGGCGCGGGGCCGAACACTGAAGCTTTCTTT	CASILAAGGAGPNTEAFF
13	TRBV15	TRBJ1-5	.	.	TGTGCCACCAGCAGAGAATATTCTCAGCCCCAGCATTTT	CATSREYSQPQHF
14	TRBV28	TRBJ1-4	.	.	TGTGCCAGCGGTTTAGGGTCTTCGGGAGGGAAACTGTTTTTT	CASGLGSSGGKLFF
15	TRBV27	TRBJ1-1	.	.	TGTGCCAGCAGTTTAAATCTCGGTCGCTACACTGAAGCTTTCTTT	CASSLNLGRYTEAFF
19	TRBV19	TRBJ2-2	.	.	TGTGCCAGTAGTATAAAAGGTTGGCAGGTGGGGGTTAGCGCCGGGGAGCTGTTTTTT	CASSIKGWQVGVSAGELFF
15	TRBV5-1	TRBJ1-1	.	.	TGCGCCAGCAGCTTGACCGACAGCATGAACACTGAAGCTTTCTTT	CASSLTDSMNTEAFF
14	TRBV3-1/TRBV3-2	TRBJ1-3	.	.	TGTGCCAGCAGCCATCCGGGCTCTGGAAACACCATATATTTT	CASSHPGSGNTIYF
13	TRBV18	TRBJ2-7	.	.	TGTGCCAGCTCACTAGGACTGGGCTGGGAGCAGTACTTC	CASSLGLGWEQYF
13	TRBV5-1	TRBJ1-1	.	TRBD1	TGCGCCAGCAGCTTGGATCCAGGGGGGACAGCTTTCTTT	CASSLDPGGTAFF
15	TRBV13	TRBJ1-4	.	TRBD1	TGTGCCAGCAGCGTCGCCGGGACAGGAGATGAAAAACTGTTTTTT	CASSVAGTGDEKLFF
13	TRBV11-2	TRBJ1-3	.	.	TGTGCCAGCAGCCCCTACCGTGGAAACACCATATATTTT	CASSPYRGNTIYF
12	TRBV18	TRBJ1-5	.	.	TGTGCCAGCTCACCACAGAATTGGCCCCAGCATTTT	CASSPQNWPQHF
11	TRBV6-5	TRBJ2-7	.	.	TGTGCCAGCTCAAGGAGGGGAGAGTTGAACTTC	CASSRRGELNF
13	TRBV2	TRBJ1-4	.	.	TGTGCCAGCATAAGAGGCATGGGTGAAAAACTGTTTTTT	CASIRGMGEKLFF
15	TRBV6-5	TRBJ1-5	.	TRBD1	TGTGCCAGCAGTTACGGGACAGTCGGCAATCAGCCCCAGCATTTT	CASSYGTVGNQPQHF
14	TRBV27	TRBJ1-2	.	.	TGTGCCAGCAGTTTGCAGGGGTCAGGGTATGGCTACACCTTC	CASSLQGSGYGYTF
13	TRBV19	TRBJ1-2	.	.	TGTGCCAGTAGTACGACAGTAAACTATGGCTACACCTTC	CASSTTVNYGYTF
12	TRBV10-3	TRBJ1-2	.	.	TGTGCCATCAGTGCTGGGGACTCTGGCTACACCTTC	CAISAGDSGYTF
16	TRBV5-1	TRBJ2-7	.	.	TGCGCCAGCAGCTTGGGTGGGCCAGTTAGCTCCTACGAGCAGTACTTC	CASSLGGPVSSYEQYF
13	TRBV5-5	TRBJ2-5	.	.	TGTGCCAGCAGCTTAAGCGGTCAAGAGACCCAGTACTTC	CASSLSGQETQYF
14	TRBV21-1	TRBJ1-1	.	.	TGTGCCAGCGGGGTAGACAGGAGGAACACTGAAGCTTTCTTT	CASGVDRRNTEAFF
16	TRBV24-1	TRBJ2-1	once	.	TGTGCCACCAGTGATTCCTCCGACTTCGTTTACAATGAGCAGTTCTTC	CATSDSSDFVYNEQFF
16	TRBV5-6	TRBJ2-7	.	.	TGTGCCAGCAGTCTAGCCGGGCGGTGGGGATTCTACGAGCAGTACTTC	CASSLAGRWGFYEQYF
14	TRBV7-6	TRBJ2-7	.	TRBD1	TGTGCCAGCAGCCCGAGACAGGGTTCCTTCGAGCAGTACTTC	CASSPRQGSFEQYF
15	TRBV25-1	TRBJ2-1	.	.	TGTGCCAGCAGTGAATACAGGATTTCCTACAATGAGCAGTTCTTC	CASSEYRISYNEQFF
14	TRBV5-1	TRBJ2-7	.	.	TGCGCCAGCAGCCACCCCCTCAGGATCCACGAGCAGTACTTC	CASSHPLRIHEQYF
15	TRBV30	TRBJ1-4	once	.	TGTGCCTGGAACCCTCAGGCCTTATCTGGGGAAAAACTGTTTTTT	CAWNPQALSGEKLFF
14	TRBV4-1	TRBJ2-7	.	TRBD1	TGCGCCAGCAGCCAAGCAGACAGGGTCCACGAGCAGTACTTC	CASSQADRVHEQYF
16	TRBV11-2	TRBJ2-1	.	TRBD1	TGTGCCAGCAGCTTAGAAGGGACAGGTGAGAATAGTGAGCAGTTCTTC	CASSLEGTGENSEQFF
13	TRBV6-5	TRBJ2-1	.	.	TGTGCCAGCAGTTACGCCAGGGGTAACGAGCAGTTCTTC	CASSYARGNEQFF
13	TRBV30	TRBJ2-5	.	.	TGTGCCTGGAGTTTCAGGGGCCGGGGGTCCCAGTACTTC	CAWSFRGRGSQYF
16	TRBV11-2	TRBJ2-3	.	TRBD2	TGTGCCAGCAGACGACTAGCGGGGGGGGGCACAGATACGCAGTATTTT	CASRRLAGGGTDTQYF
15	TRBV18	TRBJ2-1	.	TRBD2	TGTGCCAGCTCACCAGGGACTAGCGTATCCGGGGAGCAGTTCTTC	CASSPGTSVSGEQFF
14	TRBV19	TRBJ1-1	.	.	TGTGCCAGTAGCCCCGACAAGCTCAACACTGAAGCTTTCTTT	CASSPDKLNTEAFF
15	TRBV2	TRBJ1-2	.	TRBD1	TGTGCCAGCAGTGTGGCGGGACAGGGTTTTGGTGGCTACACCTTC	CASSVAGQGFGGYTF
16	TRBV5-1	TRBJ2-7	.	TRBD1	TGCGCCAGCAGCTTGGGGGGACAGGGTTTCTACTACGAGCAGTACTTC	CASSLGGQGFYYEQYF
17	TRBV7-9	TRBJ1-1	.	TRBD1	TGTGCCAGCAGCTTGGGGACAGGGAATTATATCCACACTGAAGCTTTCTTT	CASSLGTGNYIHTEAFF
15	TRBV6-1	TRBJ1-4	once	TRBD1	TGTGCCAGCAGTGAAAGATTACAGGGGAATGAAAAACTGTTTTTT	CASSERLQGNEKLFF
15	TRBV2	TRBJ1-2	few	.	TGTGCCAGCAGGGCAGGACAGACGACTAACTATGGCTACACCTTC	CASRAGQTTNYGYTF